One and the same sample provided the 26 T cell receptor beta chains below, sequenced in a study of OX40 agonist ivuxolimab in advanced cancers. The assay was immunoSEQ multiplex PCR, and TCRdb's table has in-frame clones only and misses some. The repertoire holds approximately 35,000 clones, with less than 80% as singletons. This sample comprised CD4+ or CD8+ T cells sorted from blood, obtained in a trial of the OX40 agonist ivuxolimab. These receptor sequences come from an adult with an advanced solid tumor such as melanoma, head and neck, liver or kidney cancer.

The chain links TRBV7-2 to TRBJ2-7; D ambiguous. Germline V gives CDR1 SGHTA, CDR2 FQGNSA. Deletions cut 1 base from V and 6 bases from J, with 4 bases between. This CDR3 region has 11 residues. CDR3 sequence: CASSLGIEQYF. In DNA, the CDR3 is TGTGCCAGCAGCTTAGGAATCGAGCAGTACTTC.

The rearrangement uses TRBV7-9 and TRBJ2-5; a weak D match, TRBD1 (6 bases). This CDR3 is 12 amino acids long. The ends were cut back, 10 bases at V and 4 bases at J, with 13 bases in the middle. Germline V gene lookup returns CDR1 SEHNR and CDR2 FQNEAQ (reference sequence). The CDR3 nucleotides are TGTGCCACCACCGTCAGGGGAGAGACCCAGTACTTC. This gives the protein CATTVRGETQYF.

The chain is built from TRBV19 and TRBJ1-1, with 11 bases fitting TRBD1. Germline V gene lookup returns CDR1 LNHDA and CDR2 SQIVND (reference sequence). V gave up 5 bases and J gave up 5 bases; unmatched junction bases: 7. This CDR3 comprises 15 residues. Written as DNA, the CDR3 is TGTGCCAGTAGTGACTGGACAGGGGGCTTTACTGAAGCTTTCTTT. This encodes CASSDWTGGFTEAFF.

The genes are TRBV30 and TRBJ1-5; no reliable D call. Germline V gene sequence: CDR1 GTSNPN, CDR2 SVGIG (reference sequence). The ends were cut back, 0 bases at V and 3 bases at J, with 6 bases in the middle. This CDR3 has 13 amino acids. CDR3 DNA: TGTGCCTGGAGTGTGTCGGTCAATCAGCCCCAGCATTTT. It is translated as CAWSVSVNQPQHF.

Only a few counts were recorded for this clone. The chain employs TRBV5-1 and TRBJ2-1; unclear D gene. Germline CDR1 SGHRS, CDR2 YFSETQ. V dropped 3 bases and J dropped 5 bases, with 9 bases sitting between them. This CDR3 is built from 13 residues. CDR3 sequence: CASSSLSDNEQFF. CDR3 bases: TGCGCCAGCAGCTCCCTTTCCGACAATGAGCAGTTCTTC. The full variable domain, with the rest looked up from reference TRBV5-1 and TRBJ2-1, is KAGVTQTPRYLIKTRGQQVTLSCSPISGHRSVSWYQQTPGQGLQFLFEYFSETQRNKGNFPGRFSGRQFSNSRSEMNVSTLELGDSALYLCASSSLSDNEQFFGPGTRLTVL.

The chain is built from TRBV5-1 and TRBJ2-6; TRBD2 aligns across 8 bases. CDR1 and CDR2 (germline): SGHRS, YFSETQ. V lost 3 bases to trimming and J lost 1 base; unmatched junction nucleotides: 3. This CDR3 comprises 16 residues. CDR3: CASSSGLASGANVLTF. CDR3 coding DNA: TGCGCCAGCAGCTCAGGACTAGCATCTGGGGCCAACGTCCTGACTTTC.

This clone was counted a single time. V and J are TRBV7-2 and TRBJ1-5; TRBD1 aligns across 7 bases. The CDR3 runs 17 residues. V was clipped by 4 bases and J by 3 bases; unmatched bases: 12. CDR1 and CDR2 from the germline V gene are SGHTA and FQGNSA. The CDR3 loop is CASSSGTVSLFNQPQHF. For the CDR3, the DNA is TGTGCCAGCAGCTCGGGGACAGTTTCCCTTTTCAATCAGCCCCAGCATTTT.

This clone has only a few counts. This chain connects TRBV4-2 to TRBJ1-5; TRBD1 might be the D (5 bases). Trimming took 4 bases from V and 2 from J, leaving 15 bases between them. The CDR3 sequence is 16 residues long. Looked up from germline, CDR1 is LGHNA and CDR2 is YNFKEQ. The CDR3 DNA reads TGTGCCAGCAGCCTATCGGGGCTGGTCGGCAATCAGCCCCAGCATTTT. Amino acid sequence: CASSLSGLVGNQPQHF.

The chain joins TRBV10-3 to TRBJ1-1; D gene uncertain. The CDR3 covers 13 residues. The germline V gene encodes CDR1 ENHRY and CDR2 SYGVKD. V shed 0 bases and J shed 10 bases, with 12 bases lying between them. CDR3 bases: TGTGCCATCAGTGAGTCGAGGGAATTTGGAGCTTTCTTT. This translates into CAISESREFGAFF.

The chain is built from TRBV4-2 and TRBJ2-5; 13 bases align to TRBD2. The J segment lost 3 bases and the V segment lost 4 bases, leaving 5 bases of the junction unmatched. Germline CDR1 reads LGHNA; CDR2 reads YNFKEQ. This CDR3 has 16 amino acids. The CDR3 nucleotides read TGTGCCAGCAGCCCAACTGGACTAGCGGGGGAAGAGACCCAGTACTTC. This codes for CASSPTGLAGEETQYF.

The rearrangement links TRBV18 to TRBJ1-3; D is ambiguous. The germline CDR1 and CDR2 sequences are KGHSH and LQKENI. V was cut by 6 bases and J by 1 base, with 7 bases left in between. This CDR3 has 13 amino acids. In nucleotides, the CDR3 is TGTGCCAGCTCCACCAGTTCTGGAAACACCATATATTTT. Protein sequence: CASSTSSGNTIYF.

The rearrangement uses TRBV19 and TRBJ1-5, with TRBD1 matching 7 bases. Trimming cost V 5 bases and J 2 bases; bases outside gene matches: 6. This CDR3 has 15 amino acids. Germline loops: CDR1 LNHDA, CDR2 SQIVND (reference sequence). The CDR3 DNA reads TGTGCCAGTAGTCCAGGGGGGATGGGCAATCAGCCCCAGCATTTT. Translating gives CASSPGGMGNQPQHF.

This clone has just one count. The chain recombines TRBV6-5 with TRBJ1-2; D call uncertain. Looked up from germline, CDR1 is MNHEY and CDR2 is SVGAGI. With 5 bases removed from V and 4 bases from J, the gap between germline ends came to 11 bases. The CDR3 has 13 amino acids. The CDR3, as DNA: TGTGCCAGCAGTGAGGGCGGACTCTATGGCTACACCTTC. This sequence encodes CASSEGGLYGYTF.

The V call is TRBV5-4, the J call TRBJ2-7; D is perhaps TRBD1 (6 bases). Germline CDR1 is SGHNT and CDR2 is YYREEE (reference sequence). CDR3 length: 17 amino acids. V was shortened by 0 bases and J by 3 bases, with 19 bases between the two germline ends. The CDR3 DNA sequence: TGTGCCAGCAGCTTGGTTTTTGACAGGAAAGATTTCTACGAGCAGTACTTC. Residues: CASSLVFDRKDFYEQYF.

This chain connects TRBV9 to TRBJ1-4; D remains unclear. The ends were cut back, 3 bases at V and 10 bases at J, with 13 bases in the middle. Germline V gene sequence: CDR1 SGDLS, CDR2 YYNGEE. The length of the CDR3 is 13 residues. CDR3 nucleotide sequence: TGTGCCAGCAGCGACCGGGCCTATGGAAAACTGTTTTTT. Encoded protein: CASSDRAYGKLFF.

CDR3 bases: TGCGCCAGCAGCCAAACCCCCCAGACTCCCTACGAGCAGTACTTC. Protein sequence: CASSQTPQTPYEQYF. V and J are TRBV4-1 and TRBJ2-7; no clear D. V lost 2 bases and J 2 bases, leaving 13 bases between the germline ends. This CDR3 region has 15 residues. Germline CDR1 reads MGHRA; CDR2 reads YSYEKL.

By proportion, this clone is medium-sized. V is TRBV28 and J is TRBJ1-5, with D possibly TRBD1 on 5 matching bases. The germline V and J ends were trimmed by 3 bases and 5 bases, with 11 bases remaining between them. Germline V gene lookup returns CDR1 MDHEN and CDR2 SYDVKM. The CDR3 loop spans 14 amino acids. CDR3 DNA sequence: TGTGCCAGCAGTTTCGCAGGGATGGATCAGCCCCAGCATTTT. It translates to CASSFAGMDQPQHF.

The rearrangement links TRBV6-1 to TRBJ1-6; D not certain. CDR1 MNHNS and CDR2 SASEGT come from the germline V gene. V lost 3 bases and J 8 bases, leaving 2 bases between the germline ends. This CDR3 region has 11 residues. The CDR3 DNA sequence: TGTGCCAGCAGTGAGTATTCACCCCTCCACTTT. Translation: CASSEYSPLHF.

The V and J genes are TRBV9 and TRBJ2-7; 11 nucleotides align to TRBD2. Germline CDR1 reads SGDLS; CDR2 reads YYNGEE. Losses at the gene ends were 2 bases for V and 2 bases for J; bases not matched to a gene: 3. The CDR3 sequence is 15 residues long. The chain's CDR3 is CASSVTSGGAYEQYF. As DNA, the CDR3 is TGTGCCAGCAGCGTCACTAGCGGGGGTGCCTACGAGCAGTACTTC.

The table lists this clone with a count of one. V is TRBV7-2 and J is TRBJ2-5, with D hard to call. V lost 4 bases and J lost 2, with 11 bases in between. This CDR3 contains 14 residues. The germline gives CDR1 SGHTA, CDR2 FQGNSA. CDR3 nucleotides: TGTGCCAGCAGCTCCGCCCTCGATCAAGAGACCCAGTACTTC. Amino acid sequence: CASSSALDQETQYF.

The chain has TRBV6-5 and TRBJ2-2; the D gene is possibly TRBD1 (6 bases). CDR1 is MNHEY and CDR2 is SVGAGI in the germline V gene. V was pared by 2 bases and J by 2 bases, with 9 bases between. The CDR3 extends over 15 amino acids. The CDR3 loop reads CASSYRGINTGELFF. The CDR3 DNA reads TGTGCCAGCAGTTACAGGGGGATCAACACCGGGGAGCTGTTTTTT.

V gene TRBV29-1 combines with J gene TRBJ2-1; a weak D match, TRBD2 (5 bases). Trimming shortened V by 1 base and J by 6 bases, and 10 bases separated the two germline ends. CDR3 length: 13 amino acids. Per the germline V gene, CDR1 is SQVTM and CDR2 is ANQGSEA. DNA of the CDR3: TGCAGCGTTGAAGGAGGGTACGTCAATGAGCAGTTCTTC. It is translated as CSVEGGYVNEQFF.

The chain carries TRBV7-9 and TRBJ1-2; a weak D match, TRBD1 (5 bases). The CDR3 contains 13 residues. Trimming took off 5 bases at V and 4 bases at J, with 11 bases between the two ends. Germline lookup yields CDR1 SEHNR and CDR2 FQNEAQ (reference sequence). CDR3 amino acids: CASSAGAVYGYTF. As DNA, the CDR3 is TGTGCCAGCAGCGCCGGGGCCGTCTATGGCTACACCTTC.

The genes are TRBV28 and TRBJ2-5, with TRBD2 matching over 9 bases. The J call may be mistaken, given a closer DNA end match to TRBJ2-7. From germline, CDR1 is MDHEN and CDR2 SYDVKM. The CDR3 runs 14 residues. The CDR3 protein is CASKPSGVVGEQYF. CDR3 bases: TGTGCCAGCAAGCCTAGCGGGGTTGTCGGCGAGCAGTACTTC.

This chain's CDR3 is CASSIVGAGNTIYF. Here the CDR3 DNA reads TGTGCCAGCAGCATCGTTGGGGCTGGAAACACCATATATTTT. V usage is TRBV6-6 and J usage is TRBJ1-3; D not resolved. The V gene's germline CDR1 is MNHNY and CDR2 SVGAGI (reference sequence). CDR3 length: 14 residues. V gave up 6 bases and J gave up 2 bases, with 11 bases separating them.

The chain carries TRBV18 and TRBJ1-2; tentatively, D is TRBD1 (5 bases). Germline V lookup: CDR1 KGHSH, CDR2 LQKENI. The CDR3 length is 14 residues. V was shortened by 2 bases and J by 7 bases, with 14 bases between the two germline ends. The CDR3, as DNA: TGTGCCAGCTCACCAGCCGAGCGACAGCGTGGCTACACCTTC. Its translation: CASSPAERQRGYTF.